The 26 T cell receptor beta chains below come from one sample, sequenced in a study of CD4 T cells in relation to SARS-CoV-2 and coronaviruses. Unexposed donor CD4+ T cells date from about 2011-2018, before the COVID-19 pandemic. CD4+ T cells were isolated from the cells after nine to eleven days of culture. Clones were sequenced by immunoSEQ multiplex PCR, and TCRdb holds only the in-frame ones, with some missing. The top ten clones hold around 10% of a sample with about 22,000 clones, roughly 66% of them seen once. Their recognized antigens are unknown. Sequenced input: CD4+ T cells from PBMCs, cultured in vitro. These TCRs come from a human donor in good health.

This clone was recorded a few times. V usage is TRBV11-2 and J usage is TRBJ2-2; 8 bases are a match to TRBD1. V trimming: 1 base; J trimming: 13 bases; junction bases outside the gene matches: 11. Per the germline V gene, CDR1 is SGHAT and CDR2 is FQNNGV. The CDR3 spans 15 residues. CDR3 DNA sequence: TGTGCCAGCAGCTTAGGGTCAGGGGGCCGTGTAGGGCTGTTTTTT. Translation gives CASSLGSGGRVGLFF.

The chain recombines TRBV25-1 with TRBJ2-1; the match to TRBD2 covers 8 bases. Germline CDR1 is MGHDK and CDR2 is SYGVNS. This CDR3 is built from 15 residues. J was trimmed by 6 bases and V by 3 bases; bases with no gene match: 7. The CDR3: CASSDAGGPLNEQFF. The CDR3 DNA follows: TGTGCCAGCAGTGATGCGGGGGGCCCCCTCAATGAGCAGTTCTTC.

This chain connects TRBV3-1 (or the pseudogene TRBV3-2) to TRBJ2-1, with 7 bases aligning to TRBD2. Germline CDR1 LGHDT, CDR2 YNNKEL (reference sequence). There are 14 residues in the CDR3. Trimming removed 2 bases from V and 10 bases from J; junction bases left unmatched: 8. CDR3 in amino acids: CASSQNTLAFEQFF. The CDR3 coding sequence is TGTGCCAGCAGCCAAAATACACTAGCGTTCGAGCAGTTCTTC.

This clone came up once. For the CDR3, the DNA is TGTGCCAGCAAGGACAGGGGGCACGGGGAGCTGTTTTTT. Amino acids: CASKDRGHGELFF. V is TRBV28 and J is TRBJ2-2; 11 bases agree with TRBD1. Germline-derived CDR1 and CDR2 are MDHEN and SYDVKM. The length of the CDR3 is 13 residues. Losses at the gene ends were 7 bases for V and 7 bases for J; bases not matched to a gene: 2.

J is TRBJ1-6 and V is TRBV9; maybe TRBD1 (6 bases). Trimming removed 0 bases from V and 9 bases from J, with 13 bases in between. The CDR3 covers 15 residues. The germline gives CDR1 SGDLS, CDR2 YYNGEE. CDR3 DNA: TGTGCCAGCAGCGTAGTGGGGGCTTCGGGTTCACCCCTCCACTTT. Translating gives CASSVVGASGSPLHF.

V is TRBV5-5 and J is TRBJ1-1; 10 bases match TRBD1. The CDR3 is 15 amino acids. Germline loops: CDR1 SGHKS, CDR2 YYEKEE (reference sequence). J was trimmed by 3 bases and V by 4 bases; bases with no gene match: 6. CDR3 bases: TGTGCCAGCAGCCGAGTGGACAGGGGGGACACTGAAGCTTTCTTT. This encodes CASSRVDRGDTEAFF. The complete variable domain, with remaining parts taken from reference TRBV5-5 and TRBJ1-1, reads DAGVTQSPTHLIKTRGQQVTLRCSPISGHKSVSWYQQVLGQGPQFIFQYYEKEERGRGNFPDRFSARQFPNYSSELNVNALLLGDSALYLCASSRVDRGDTEAFFGQGTRLTVV.

J is TRBJ2-3 and V is TRBV11-2; TRBD1 or TRBD2 may be the D gene (5 bases each). CDR3 size: 12 residues. Germline-derived CDR1 and CDR2 are SGHAT and FQNNGV. Trimming shortened V by 5 bases and J by 4 bases, and 7 bases separated the two germline ends. Written as DNA, the CDR3 is TGTGCCAGCAGCCGGGACGCAGATACGCAGTATTTT. This sequence encodes CASSRDADTQYF.

The genes are TRBV7-9 and TRBJ2-5; 9 positions agree with TRBD1. The CDR3 is 17 amino acids. V lost 5 bases to trimming and J lost 3 bases; unmatched junction nucleotides: 13. Germline V gene sequence: CDR1 SEHNR, CDR2 FQNEAQ (reference sequence). The CDR3, as DNA: TGTGCCAGCAGCCGCGGTGTCGGGACAGGGTGGAAAGAGACCCAGTACTTC. Translated, it gives CASSRGVGTGWKETQYF.

The chain couples TRBV30 to TRBJ1-5; D uncertain. Germline V gives CDR1 GTSNPN, CDR2 SVGIG (reference sequence). Trimming removed 1 base at V and 1 base at J, with 5 bases between. CDR3 length equals 13 residues. CDR3 coding DNA: TGTGCCTGGAGTGGTGGGAGCAATCAGCCCCAGCATTTT. Protein product: CAWSGGSNQPQHF.

This clone was picked up a small number of times. The chain couples TRBV9 to TRBJ1-2; possible D gene TRBD1, 6 bases. The CDR3 length is 15 residues. The germline CDR1 and CDR2 sequences are SGDLS and YYNGEE. V lost 0 bases and J lost 2, with 11 bases in between. The CDR3 DNA reads TGTGCCAGCAGCGTAGGGGCGGACAGAAACTATGGCTACACCTTC. Encoded protein: CASSVGADRNYGYTF.

This chain uses TRBV2 with TRBJ1-1; D unclear. Germline CDR1 is SNHLY and CDR2 is FYNNEI. The CDR3 sequence is 11 residues long. Trimming shortened V by 4 bases and J by 6 bases, and 6 bases separated the two germline ends. The CDR3 spells CASSVQAEAFF. CDR3 nucleotide sequence: TGTGCCAGCAGTGTCCAAGCTGAAGCTTTCTTT.

V gene TRBV19 combines with J gene TRBJ2-3; D is perhaps TRBD2 (6 bases). CDR3 size: 15 residues. Trimming shortened V by 0 bases and J by 1 base, and 8 bases separated the two germline ends. Germline loops: CDR1 LNHDA, CDR2 SQIVND (reference sequence). The CDR3 DNA is TGTGCCAGTAGTATAGATGGCGGGGGCACAGATACGCAGTATTTT. Translated, it gives CASSIDGGGTDTQYF.

V and J are TRBV2 and TRBJ1-1; the D is unclear. Trimming removed 5 bases from V and 1 base from J, with 5 bases in between. The CDR3 is 12 amino acids. From germline, CDR1 is SNHLY and CDR2 FYNNEI. In DNA form, the CDR3 reads TGTGCCAGCAGTCTTGAGAACACTGAAGCTTTCTTT. Encoded protein: CASSLENTEAFF. Full variable domain (missing parts from reference TRBV2 and TRBJ1-1): EPEVTQTPSHQVTQMGQEVILRCVPISNHLYFYWYRQILGQKVEFLVSFYNNEISEKSEIFDDQFSVERPDGSNFTLKIRSTKLEDSAMYFCASSLENTEAFFGQGTRLTVV.

The chain links TRBV25-1 to TRBJ1-5, with D possibly being TRBD1 (6 bases). The CDR3 has 16 amino acids. CDR1 and CDR2 from the germline V gene are MGHDK and SYGVNS. V was pared by 2 bases and J by 2 bases, with 13 bases between. CDR3 in amino acids: CASSERGNWRNQPQHF. The CDR3 DNA reads as TGTGCCAGCAGTGAAAGGGGGAACTGGCGCAATCAGCCCCAGCATTTT.

The chain has TRBV6-5 and TRBJ2-7; maybe TRBD1 (6 bases). The germline V gene has CDR1 MNHEY and CDR2 SVGAGI. The CDR3 spans 14 residues. V lost 6 bases and J lost 4, with 16 bases in between. The CDR3 is CASSAHRDTYEQYF. DNA of the CDR3: TGTGCCAGCAGCGCCCACAGGGATACGTACGAGCAGTACTTC.

This sequence joins TRBV24-1 and TRBJ2-1; D might be TRBD1 or TRBD2, each matching 5 bases. This CDR3 comprises 15 residues. From germline, CDR1 is KGHDR and CDR2 SFDVKD. Trimming shortened V by 4 bases and J by 9 bases, and 18 bases separated the two germline ends. The CDR3 here is CATSEAGTGSIEQFF. The CDR3, as DNA: TGTGCCACCAGTGAAGCCGGGACGGGTTCGATTGAGCAGTTCTTC.

The V and J genes are TRBV7-3 and TRBJ2-1, with a weak D call TRBD2 (6 bases). Germline CDR1 SGHTA, CDR2 FQGTGA. Trimming cost V 5 bases and J 2 bases, with 13 bases left between them. This CDR3 has 15 amino acids. The DNA for the CDR3 is TGTGCCAGCAGCGAAAGCGGGCACCCCTACAATGAGCAGTTCTTC. It is translated as CASSESGHPYNEQFF.

The V call is TRBV18, the J call TRBJ2-3, with 9 bases identical to TRBD2. There are 15 residues in the CDR3. V lost 3 bases, J lost 4 bases, and 5 bases stayed unmatched. The germline V gene has CDR1 KGHSH and CDR2 LQKENI. In DNA form, the CDR3 reads TGTGCCAGCTCACCCGGACTAGCGACCGCAGATACGCAGTATTTT. It encodes CASSPGLATADTQYF.

The rearrangement links TRBV4-3 to TRBJ2-3, with 7 bases fitting TRBD2. The length of the CDR3 is 14 residues. The V segment lost 0 bases and the J segment 9 bases; nucleotides outside the gene matches: 6. From germline, CDR1 is LGHNA and CDR2 YSLEER. The CDR3 nucleotides read TGCGCCAGCAGCCAAGAAGGCGGGGAGGGCACGCAGTATTTT. Protein product: CASSQEGGEGTQYF.

Turning to this clone: The final CDR3 position lacks the conserved phenylalanine or tryptophan, pointing to a likely read error. Because the CDR3's place on the DNA is in doubt, the DNA is left out and the CDR3 is given as listed by TCRdb. The CDR3 sequence: CASSSHRISAR. The chain uses TRBV7-2 and TRBJ1-5; the table's D call of TRBD1 was not tested on the DNA. Germline V gene data show CDR1 as SGHTA and CDR2 as FQGNSA. Both ends counted, the CDR3 spans 11 residues.

The chain links TRBV5-8 to TRBJ2-6, with 13 bases that match TRBD2. The V segment lost 5 bases and the J segment 4 bases; nucleotides outside the gene matches: 15. CDR3 length: 20 amino acids. Germline loops: CDR1 SGHTS, CDR2 YDEGEE. In DNA form, the CDR3 reads TGTGCCAGCAGTCGGGGACTAGCGGGGACTCCCGGCGCAGGGGCCAACGTCCTGACTTTC. This gives the protein CASSRGLAGTPGAGANVLTF.

This chain links TRBV19 with TRBJ1-2; possibly TRBD1 for D (5 bases). Trimming shortened V by 8 bases and J by 7 bases, and 20 bases separated the two germline ends. Per the germline V gene, CDR1 is LNHDA and CDR2 is SQIVND (reference sequence). The CDR3 sequence is 14 residues long. The CDR3 nucleotides are TGTGCCAGTGGGCGGGGACCCCCTCTTTCTGGCTACACCTTC. It specifies CASGRGPPLSGYTF.

This chain uses TRBV2 with TRBJ1-6; D ambiguous. Trimming pared 2 bases from V and 0 bases from J, leaving 11 bases between. CDR3 size: 17 residues. CDR1 SNHLY and CDR2 FYNNEI come from the germline V gene. The CDR3 nucleotides read TGTGCCAGCAGTGAACGAGGGCCGAGCTCCTATAATTCACCCCTCCACTTT. Its protein is CASSERGPSSYNSPLHF.

The rearrangement joins TRBV4-3 to TRBJ2-6, with D unresolved. CDR3 length: 14 residues. In germline, CDR1 is LGHNA, CDR2 YSLEER. V gave up 5 bases and J gave up 4 bases, with 9 bases separating them. The CDR3 here is CASSIDAGANVLTF. The CDR3 DNA reads as TGCGCCAGCAGCATCGATGCAGGGGCCAACGTCCTGACTTTC.

The chain is built from TRBV29-1 and TRBJ2-3; D may be TRBD2 (6 bases). The ends were cut back, 1 base at V and 4 bases at J, with 15 bases in the middle. Germline CDR1 and CDR2: SQVTM and ANQGSEA. This CDR3 spans 15 amino acids. CDR3 DNA: TGCAGCGTTGAAGGGGGTGGGGGGTTCGCAGATACGCAGTATTTT. It encodes CSVEGGGGFADTQYF.

The chain employs TRBV9 and TRBJ1-1; a possible D gene is TRBD1 (5 bases). Per germline, CDR1 SGDLS and CDR2 YYNGEE. Trimming stripped 3 bases from V and 1 base from J, with 10 bases between. This CDR3 is built from 14 residues. This CDR3 is CASSEQGRNTEAFF. The CDR3 DNA is TGTGCCAGCAGCGAGCAGGGACGGAACACTGAAGCTTTCTTT.